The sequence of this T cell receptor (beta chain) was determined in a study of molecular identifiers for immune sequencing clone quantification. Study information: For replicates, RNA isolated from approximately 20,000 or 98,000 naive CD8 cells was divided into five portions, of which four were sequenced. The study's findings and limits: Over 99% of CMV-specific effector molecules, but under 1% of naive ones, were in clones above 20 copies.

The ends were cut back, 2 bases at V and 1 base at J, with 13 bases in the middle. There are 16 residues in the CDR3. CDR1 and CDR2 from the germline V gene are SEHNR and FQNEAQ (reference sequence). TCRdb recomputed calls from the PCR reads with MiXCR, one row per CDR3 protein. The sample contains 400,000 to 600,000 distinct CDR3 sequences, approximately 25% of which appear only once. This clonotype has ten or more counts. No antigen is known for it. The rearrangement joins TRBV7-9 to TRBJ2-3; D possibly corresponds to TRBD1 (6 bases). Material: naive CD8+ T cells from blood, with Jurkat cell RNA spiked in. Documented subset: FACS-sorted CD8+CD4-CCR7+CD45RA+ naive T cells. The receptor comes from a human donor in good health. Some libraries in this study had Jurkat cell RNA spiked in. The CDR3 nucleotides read TGTGCCAGCAGCTTATGGTCGGACAGTCGCACAGATACGCAGTATTTT. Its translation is CASSLWSDSRTDTQYF.